The entry below describes one TCR beta chain. Its antigen is not identified. The sample belongs to a study of cytomegalovirus exposure and HLA in healthy donors. Study observations and caveats: Cytomegalovirus-associated status was assigned to about 170 TCR beta chains. In the 120 or so validation repertoires, about 95% of cluster scores exceeded 0, per a later analysis.

CDR3 size: 14 residues. Germline V gene lookup returns CDR1 SGHDT and CDR2 YYEEEE. Trimming pared 4 bases from V and 1 base from J, leaving 11 bases between. Method: immunoSEQ multiplex PCR; TCRdb's copy keeps in-frame clones and lacks some. The table shows some 150,000 clones, with around 90% occurring only once. This receptor was identified in a woman in her late teens or twenties in good health and CMV-seropositive. Sequenced material: PBMCs. The chain is built from TRBV5-6 and TRBJ2-5; a possible D gene is TRBD2 (6 bases). This CDR3 is CASSRLGGQETQYF. The CDR3, as DNA: TGTGCCAGCAGCCGATTGGGGGGCCAAGAGACCCAGTACTTC.